Listed below are T cell receptor beta chains from one sample, sequenced in a study of blood T cell repertoires in COVID-19. The protocol was immunoSEQ multiplex PCR, while the TCRdb copy is restricted to in-frame clones and leaves out a portion. The sample includes approximately 300,000 clones, 80% to 90% of them seen just once. Sequencing was carried out using peripheral blood. The receptor source for this set is a man younger than 35 who had recovered from COVID-19. Each CDR3 is given with its conserved first and last residue.

CASSLLGATDTQYF TRBV7-9
CAWSVTGGAYGYTF TRBV30
CATSELGDPLEGDNEQFF TRBV24-1
CASSPSPWGRGPLSAKNIQYF TRBV18
CASERETAGGEQFF TRBV5-1
CASSVEGQGAFYGYTF TRBV9
CASSQGRTGYGYTF TRBV3-1/TRBV3-2
CASSLYYTGELFF TRBV27
CASSLEGQGARLFF TRBV5-4
CAISVGGQSQETQYF TRBV10-3
CASSYDSGRGTDTQYF TRBV6-5
CASSQGYPSGGYTGELFF TRBV3-1/TRBV3-2
CASSYPGGAKQGTQYF TRBV6-5
CASSLPGTSGSVYEQYF TRBV7-2
CASSDKPGFPYNEQFF TRBV6-4
CASSPPGQGYTGELFF TRBV27
CASSQSRLTSYTF TRBV3-1/TRBV3-2
CASRAGVPYEQYF TRBV5-1
CASSRDRGNTGELFF TRBV14
CASSEPTSTGELFF TRBV25-1
CASSLATGSSEKLFF TRBV7-9
CASSEGTGSPTEAFF TRBV6-5
CASSLGQSGNTIYF TRBV5-1
CASSVGGANYGYTF TRBV9
CASADPGLGDHEQYF TRBV19
CAWSTLQGSGQPQHF TRBV30
CASRDNRELAKLFF TRBV7-9
CASSLGRVTDTQYF TRBV11-3
CAISGTGGHQPQHF TRBV10-3
CASSPRLAVTDTQYF TRBV4-2
CASSSLSRNTGELFF TRBV6-5
CATQAGVGTDTQYF TRBV6-5
CASSPVVGATDTEAFF TRBV9
CASSLEGALNTEAFF TRBV11-2
CASSVDPSSDNEQFF TRBV9
CASRNRGNQPQHF TRBV2
CASTRGGIGYTF TRBV19
CASSYVVRNTEAFF TRBV6-5
CATHKEGTASTDTQYF TRBV10-3
CASNEGQTSNEKLFF TRBV19
CASSHLGTTIYNEQFF TRBV3-1/TRBV3-2
CASSLTDSREQYF TRBV7-9
CASSLFTGTEVPRGYYEQYF TRBV4-1
CASSQVTGTLNTEAFF TRBV4-1
CASSQVFTGGEGYEQYF TRBV4-1
CASTTPGQGNYGYTF TRBV6-5
CASSQDRGTGSSYNSPLHF TRBV4-1
CASRFGDQPQHF TRBV12-3/TRBV12-4
CAISDGDSYNEQFF TRBV10-3
CASSLKRLVQETQYF TRBV7-8
CASSPGDSTDTQYF TRBV3-1/TRBV3-2
CSARLGGGAFF TRBV20-1
CASSQDMASGSNEQFF TRBV4-2
CASSLRVGGSYNEQFF TRBV5-1
CASSLLSLHNEKLFF TRBV7-9